The sequence of this T cell receptor beta chain was determined in a study of T-cell reconstitution after alpha-beta-depleted transplantation in children. Unique molecular identifiers were incorporated during preparation of the TCRbeta library. Via MiXCR, TCRdb re-called the PCR reads, giving one row per CDR3 protein. Of about 240,000 distinct CDR3 sequences detected, around 12% appear once; the ten largest clones hold approximately 2.9%. The ends were cut back, 7 bases at V and 0 bases at J, with 27 bases in the middle. The CDR3 sequence is 20 residues long. There are many counts of this clonotype. The clonotype was recovered from a human donor who donated a stem cell graft to a child with acute lymphoblastic leukemia. The J gene is TRBJ1-4, the V gene TRBV12-3 or TRBV12-4, with D possibly TRBD1 on 6 matching bases. The sequencing used PBMCs from the stem cell graft donor, collected from the stem cell graft. CDR3 sequence: CASTSRKRGATRATNEKLFF. In DNA form, the CDR3 reads TGTGCCAGCACCTCCCGGAAGAGGGGGGCTACGAGGGCAACTAATGAAAAACTGTTTTTT.